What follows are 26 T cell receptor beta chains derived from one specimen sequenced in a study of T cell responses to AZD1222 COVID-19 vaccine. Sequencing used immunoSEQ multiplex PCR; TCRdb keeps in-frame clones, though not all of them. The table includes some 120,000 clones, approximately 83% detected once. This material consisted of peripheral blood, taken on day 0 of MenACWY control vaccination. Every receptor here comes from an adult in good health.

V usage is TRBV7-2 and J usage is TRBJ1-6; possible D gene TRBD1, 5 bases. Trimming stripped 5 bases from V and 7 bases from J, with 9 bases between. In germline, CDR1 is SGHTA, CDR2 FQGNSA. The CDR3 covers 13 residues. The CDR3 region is CASSPRQNSPLHF. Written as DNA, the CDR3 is TGTGCCAGCAGCCCCAGACAGAATTCACCCCTCCACTTT.

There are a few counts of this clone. CDR3: CASSHSLDREVRGYTF. CDR3 coding DNA: TGTGCCAGCAGTCACTCCCTTGACAGGGAGGTCAGGGGCTACACCTTC. The chain carries TRBV28 and TRBJ1-2, with TRBD1 matching over 7 bases. The CDR3 length is 16 residues. The V segment lost 5 bases and the J segment 8 bases; nucleotides outside the gene matches: 17. Germline CDR1 MDHEN, CDR2 SYDVKM.

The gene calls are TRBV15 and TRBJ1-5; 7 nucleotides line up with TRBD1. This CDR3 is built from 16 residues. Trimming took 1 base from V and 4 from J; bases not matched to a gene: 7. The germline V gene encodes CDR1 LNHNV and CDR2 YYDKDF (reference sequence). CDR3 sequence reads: CATSRVTGQNNQPQHF. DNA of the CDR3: TGTGCCACCAGCAGAGTCACGGGACAGAATAATCAGCCCCAGCATTTT.

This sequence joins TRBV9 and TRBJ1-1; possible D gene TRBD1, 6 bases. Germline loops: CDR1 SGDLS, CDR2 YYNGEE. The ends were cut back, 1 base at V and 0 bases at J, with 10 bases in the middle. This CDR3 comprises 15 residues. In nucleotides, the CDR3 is TGTGCCAGCAGCGTACAGGGGACTATGAACACTGAAGCTTTCTTT. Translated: CASSVQGTMNTEAFF.

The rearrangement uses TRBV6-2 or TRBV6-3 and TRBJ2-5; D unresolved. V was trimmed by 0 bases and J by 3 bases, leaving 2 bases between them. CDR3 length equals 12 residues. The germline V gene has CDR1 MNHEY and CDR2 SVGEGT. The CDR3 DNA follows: TGTGCCAGCAGTTACTCGAAAGAGACCCAGTACTTC. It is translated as CASSYSKETQYF.

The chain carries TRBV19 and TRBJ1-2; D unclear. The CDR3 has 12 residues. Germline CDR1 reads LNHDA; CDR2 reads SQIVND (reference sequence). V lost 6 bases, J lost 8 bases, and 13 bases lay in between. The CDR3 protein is CASSLSLGGYTF. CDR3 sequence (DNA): TGTGCCAGTAGCCTAAGTCTAGGCGGCTACACCTTC.

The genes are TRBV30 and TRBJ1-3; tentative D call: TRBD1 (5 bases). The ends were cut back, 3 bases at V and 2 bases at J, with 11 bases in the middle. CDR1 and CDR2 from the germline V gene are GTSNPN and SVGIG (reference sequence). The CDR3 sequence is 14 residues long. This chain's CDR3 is CAWSRGTPGNTIYF. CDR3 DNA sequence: TGTGCCTGGAGCAGAGGGACCCCTGGAAACACCATATATTTT.

CDR3 DNA sequence: TGTGCCAGCAGCAAAAGCAGGGGGCAACGGGAAGCTTTCTTT. As protein: CASSKSRGQREAFF. The V and J genes are TRBV7-2 and TRBJ1-1, with 8 bases aligning to TRBD1. In germline, CDR1 is SGHTA, CDR2 FQGNSA. Trimming removed 5 bases from V and 8 bases from J; junction bases left unmatched: 10. CDR3 length equals 14 residues. Supplemented by reference TRBV7-2 and TRBJ1-1, the full variable domain reads GAGVSQSPSNKVTEKGKDVELRCDPISGHTALYWYRQSLGQGLEFLIYFQGNSAPDKSGLPSDRFSAERTGGSVSTLTIQRTQQEDSAVYLCASSKSRGQREAFFGQGTRLTVV.

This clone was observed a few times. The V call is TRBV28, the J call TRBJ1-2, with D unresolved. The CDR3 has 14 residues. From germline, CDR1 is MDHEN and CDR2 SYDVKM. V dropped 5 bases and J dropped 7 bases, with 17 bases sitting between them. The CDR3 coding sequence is TGTGCCAGCAGTCCTCCGGGCCGAGCAGCTGGCTACACCTTC. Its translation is CASSPPGRAAGYTF.

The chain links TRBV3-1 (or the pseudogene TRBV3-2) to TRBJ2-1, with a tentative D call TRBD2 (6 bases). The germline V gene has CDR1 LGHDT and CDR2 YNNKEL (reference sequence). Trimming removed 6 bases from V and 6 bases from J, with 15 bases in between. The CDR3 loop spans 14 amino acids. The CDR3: CASRLGLQVNEQFF. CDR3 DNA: TGTGCCAGCAGACTGGGACTTCAGGTCAATGAGCAGTTCTTC.

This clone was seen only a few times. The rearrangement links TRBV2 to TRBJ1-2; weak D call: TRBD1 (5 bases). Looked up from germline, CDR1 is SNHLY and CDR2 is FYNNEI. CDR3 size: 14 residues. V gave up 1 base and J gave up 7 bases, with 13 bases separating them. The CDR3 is CASSEGQTIGGYTF. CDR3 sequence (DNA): TGTGCCAGCAGTGAAGGACAGACCATAGGTGGCTACACCTTC. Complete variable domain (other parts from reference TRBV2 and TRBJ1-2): EPEVTQTPSHQVTQMGQEVILRCVPISNHLYFYWYRQILGQKVEFLVSFYNNEISEKSEIFDDQFSVERPDGSNFTLKIRSTKLEDSAMYFCASSEGQTIGGYTFGSGTRLTVV.

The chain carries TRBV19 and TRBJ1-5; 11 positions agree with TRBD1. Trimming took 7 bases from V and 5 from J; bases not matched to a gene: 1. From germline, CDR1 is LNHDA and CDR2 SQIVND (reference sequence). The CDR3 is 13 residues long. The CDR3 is CASKDRGHQPQHF. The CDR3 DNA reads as TGTGCCAGTAAGGACAGGGGGCATCAGCCCCAGCATTTT.

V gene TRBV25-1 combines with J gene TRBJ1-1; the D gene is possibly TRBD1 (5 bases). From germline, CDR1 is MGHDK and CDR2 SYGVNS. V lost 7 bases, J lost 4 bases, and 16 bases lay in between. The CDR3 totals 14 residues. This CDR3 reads CASTPPGTPTEAFF. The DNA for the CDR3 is TGTGCCAGCACCCCCCCCGGGACGCCCACTGAAGCTTTCTTT.

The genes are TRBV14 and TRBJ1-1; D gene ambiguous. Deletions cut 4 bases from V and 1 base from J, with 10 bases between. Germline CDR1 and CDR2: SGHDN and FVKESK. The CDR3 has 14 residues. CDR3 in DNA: TGTGCCAGCAGCCTCCCGGGGTCGAACACTGAAGCTTTCTTT. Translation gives CASSLPGSNTEAFF.

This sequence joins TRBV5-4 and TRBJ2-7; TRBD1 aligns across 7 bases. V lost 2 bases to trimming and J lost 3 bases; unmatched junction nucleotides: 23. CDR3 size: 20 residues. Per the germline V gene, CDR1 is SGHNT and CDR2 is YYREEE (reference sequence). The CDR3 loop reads CASSLISILGEQGLLYEQYF. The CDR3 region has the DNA TGTGCCAGCAGCTTAATCAGCATTTTAGGGGAACAGGGGCTCCTCTACGAGCAGTACTTC.

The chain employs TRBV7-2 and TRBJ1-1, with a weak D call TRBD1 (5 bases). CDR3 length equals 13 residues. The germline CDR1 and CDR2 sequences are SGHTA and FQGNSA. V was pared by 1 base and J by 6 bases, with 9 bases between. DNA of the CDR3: TGTGCCAGCAGCTTAGAAGAAGGGGCTGAAGCTTTCTTT. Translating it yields CASSLEEGAEAFF.

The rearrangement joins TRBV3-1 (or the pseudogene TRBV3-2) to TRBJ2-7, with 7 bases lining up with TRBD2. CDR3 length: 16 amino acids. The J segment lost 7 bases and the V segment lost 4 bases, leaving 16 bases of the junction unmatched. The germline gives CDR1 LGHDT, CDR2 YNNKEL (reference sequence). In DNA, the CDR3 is TGTGCCAGCAGCCGCCGGGACTACCCACAAAAACGGGAGCAGTACTTC. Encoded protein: CASSRRDYPQKREQYF.

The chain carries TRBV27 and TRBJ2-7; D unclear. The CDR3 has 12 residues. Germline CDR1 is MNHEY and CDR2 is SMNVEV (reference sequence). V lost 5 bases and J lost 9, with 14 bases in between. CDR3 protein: CASSLEFSAQYF. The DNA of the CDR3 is TGTGCCAGCAGTCTCGAATTCAGTGCGCAGTACTTC.

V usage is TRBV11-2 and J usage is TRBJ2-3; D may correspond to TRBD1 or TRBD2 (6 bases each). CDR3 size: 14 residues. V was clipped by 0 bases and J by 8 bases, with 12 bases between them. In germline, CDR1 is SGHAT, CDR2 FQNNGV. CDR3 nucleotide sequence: TGTGCCAGCAGCTTAGATCGGGGGCTTGTTACGCAGTATTTT. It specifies CASSLDRGLVTQYF.

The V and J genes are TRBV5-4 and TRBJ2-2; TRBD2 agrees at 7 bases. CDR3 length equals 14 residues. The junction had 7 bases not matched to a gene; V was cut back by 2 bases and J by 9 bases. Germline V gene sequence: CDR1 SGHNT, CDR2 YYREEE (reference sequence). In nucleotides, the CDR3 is TGTGCCAGCAGCTTCTTGGGAGGGAGGCGGGAGCTGTTTTTT. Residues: CASSFLGGRRELFF.

The DNA for the CDR3 is TGTGCCAGCAGCGGGCCTAGCGGGTGGCTAGGGACCCAGTACTTC. Its protein is CASSGPSGWLGTQYF. The J gene is TRBJ2-5, the V gene TRBV7-8, with 8 bases aligning to TRBD2. This CDR3 spans 15 amino acids. The germline V gene has CDR1 SGHVS and CDR2 FQNEAQ. Trimming cost V 5 bases and J 7 bases; bases outside gene matches: 12.

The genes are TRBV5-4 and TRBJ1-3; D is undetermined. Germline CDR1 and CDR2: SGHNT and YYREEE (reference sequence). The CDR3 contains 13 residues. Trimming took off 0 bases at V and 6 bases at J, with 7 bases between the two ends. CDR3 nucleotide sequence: TGTGCCAGCAGCTTGGATATGGAAAACACCATATATTTT. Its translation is CASSLDMENTIYF.

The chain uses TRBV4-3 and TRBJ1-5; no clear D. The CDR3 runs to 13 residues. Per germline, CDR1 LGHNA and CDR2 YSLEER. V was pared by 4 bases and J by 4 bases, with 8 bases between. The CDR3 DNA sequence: TGCGCCAGCAGCCCTTCCCAGAATCAGCCCCAGCATTTT. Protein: CASSPSQNQPQHF.

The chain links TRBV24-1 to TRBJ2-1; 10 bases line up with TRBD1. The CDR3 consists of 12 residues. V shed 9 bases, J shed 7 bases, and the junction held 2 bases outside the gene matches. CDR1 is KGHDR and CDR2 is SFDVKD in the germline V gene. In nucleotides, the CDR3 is TGTGCCACCCGGGACAGGGGTAATGAGCAGTTCTTC. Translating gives CATRDRGNEQFF.

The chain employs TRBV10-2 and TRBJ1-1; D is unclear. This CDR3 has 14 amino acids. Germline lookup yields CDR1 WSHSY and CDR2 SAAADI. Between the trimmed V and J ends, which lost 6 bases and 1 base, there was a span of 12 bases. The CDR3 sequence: CASRLGPSNTEAFF. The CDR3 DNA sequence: TGCGCCAGCAGGCTCGGACCATCGAACACTGAAGCTTTCTTT.

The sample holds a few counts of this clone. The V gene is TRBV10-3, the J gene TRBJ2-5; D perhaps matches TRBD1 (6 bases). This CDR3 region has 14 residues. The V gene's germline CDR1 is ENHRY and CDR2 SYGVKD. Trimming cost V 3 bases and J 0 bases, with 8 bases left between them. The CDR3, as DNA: TGTGCCATCAGTGACGACAGGTACCAAGAGACCCAGTACTTC. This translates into CAISDDRYQETQYF.